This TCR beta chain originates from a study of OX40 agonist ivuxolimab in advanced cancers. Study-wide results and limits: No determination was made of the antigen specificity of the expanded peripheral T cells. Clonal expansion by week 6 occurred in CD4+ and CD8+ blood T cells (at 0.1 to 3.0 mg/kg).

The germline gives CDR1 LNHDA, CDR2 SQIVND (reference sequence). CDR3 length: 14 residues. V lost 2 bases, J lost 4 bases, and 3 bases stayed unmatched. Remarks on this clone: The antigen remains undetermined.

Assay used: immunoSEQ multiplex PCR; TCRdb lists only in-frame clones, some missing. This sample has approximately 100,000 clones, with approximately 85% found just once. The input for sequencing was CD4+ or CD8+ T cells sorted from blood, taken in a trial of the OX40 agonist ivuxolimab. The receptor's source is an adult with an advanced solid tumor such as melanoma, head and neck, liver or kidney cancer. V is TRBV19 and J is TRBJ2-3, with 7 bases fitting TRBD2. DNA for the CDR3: TGTGCCAGTAGTATAATGGGAGGGGCAGATACGCAGTATTTT. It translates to CASSIMGGADTQYF.